This note documents a single TCR beta chain sequence. Original data processing: Nucleated cell counts were estimated from reference gene primer amplification. Assay: immunoSEQ multiplex PCR; the TCRdb copy retains only in-frame clones and omits some. V, J and clone size are taken as reported in that table, and D and trimming were inferred from the DNA itself. This sample carries roughly 250,000 clones, more than 70% of them seen once, and the ten largest clones take 1% to 1.5%. Cohort assignment relied on participant-reported clinical history. The data stem from a study of blood T cell repertoires in COVID-19. Study as a whole: Collection of acute and convalescent COVID-19 samples took place in the United States, Italy and Spain. T cells, B-cell-depleted T cells, or PBMCs supplied cDNA or gDNA.

V was clipped by 5 bases and J by 7 bases; unmatched bases: 6. CDR1 MNHEY and CDR2 SVGAGI come from the germline V gene. This CDR3 has 14 amino acids. The chain couples TRBV6-5 to TRBJ2-4; 9 bases are a match to TRBD1. Sequenced material: PBMCs or T cells enriched from blood (not recorded which). This receptor was taken from a woman aged 40 to 55 with acute COVID-19. CDR3 amino acids: CASSLDRGGNIQYF. The DNA for the CDR3 is TGTGCCAGCAGTCTCGACAGGGGGGGGAACATTCAGTACTTC.